This T cell receptor (beta chain) was profiled in a study of cytomegalovirus exposure and HLA in healthy donors. PCR employed 60 Vbeta and 13 Jbeta primers. TCRdb's table, derived via immunoSEQ multiplex PCR, lists solely in-frame clones and lacks some. This sample has around 57,000 clones, with around 92% found just once. V was shortened by 0 bases and J by 7 bases, with 13 bases between the two germline ends. The CDR3 is 14 amino acids. Germline V CDR1 and CDR2: SGHTS, YDEGEE. This cohort consisted of healthy bone marrow donors. The sample taken for sequencing was PBMCs. The clonotype comes from a man aged 25-45 years in good health and CMV-seropositive. The chain is built from TRBV5-8 and TRBJ1-2, with unresolved D. CDR3 sequence (DNA): TGTGCCAGCAGCTTGGTTGTGGGCGTGAGTGGCTACACCTTC. Protein sequence: CASSLVVGVSGYTF.